The sequence of this T cell receptor beta chain was determined in a study of T cell changes during pregnancy in multiple sclerosis. Germline CDR1 and CDR2: MGHDK and SYGVNS. After removal of 6 bases from V and 8 bases from J, the junction contained 5 bases not matched to a gene. The length of the CDR3 is 12 residues. This clone was observed a few times. Profiled with immunoSEQ multiplex PCR; TCRdb holds only in-frame clones, not every one. The sample has 120,000 or so clones, 85% to 95% seen once. V usage is TRBV25-1 and J usage is TRBJ1-2; TRBD1 agrees at 8 bases. This TCR came from a female donor with multiple sclerosis, enrolled in a pregnancy study. Sequenced here: peripheral blood, sampled before pregnancy. The CDR3, as DNA: TGTGCCAGCAGGACAGGGGCGGAAGGCTACACCTTC. Encoded protein: CASRTGAEGYTF.